A single T cell receptor (beta chain) is shown here with its context. Its matching antigen is unknown. The repertoire was sequenced with immunoSEQ multiplex PCR; TCRdb's copy has only in-frame clones and lacks some. The data show around 1,100,000 clones, approximately 75% seen once. This specimen belongs to a study of shared clonotypes between healthy human individuals. Across the study: Each donor's CD8 memory used one plate, CD8 naive two, each CD4 subset three.

Study-level points and caveats: Against clonotypes common to all four donors, non-shared ones had lower generation probabilities. Generally, estimated richness proved larger in naive subsets than it did in memory subsets.

The CDR3 totals 13 residues. The V gene's germline CDR1 is SNHLY and CDR2 FYNNEI. V was trimmed by 6 bases and J by 1 base, leaving 10 bases between them. The authors divided CD4+ cells into CD45RA+ naive and CD45RA-negative memory subsets. The J gene is TRBJ2-7, the V gene TRBV2; either TRBD1 or TRBD2 may supply D (5 bases each). The clonotype originates from a man younger than 30 in good health. Some clones in this sample may be carry-over from other donors' samples. The sequenced sample was memory CD4+ T cells from PBMCs. Subset given: CD45RA-negative fraction. This chain's CDR3 is CASRRDGSYEQYF. CDR3 DNA sequence: TGTGCCAGCAGAAGGGACGGTTCCTACGAGCAGTACTTC.